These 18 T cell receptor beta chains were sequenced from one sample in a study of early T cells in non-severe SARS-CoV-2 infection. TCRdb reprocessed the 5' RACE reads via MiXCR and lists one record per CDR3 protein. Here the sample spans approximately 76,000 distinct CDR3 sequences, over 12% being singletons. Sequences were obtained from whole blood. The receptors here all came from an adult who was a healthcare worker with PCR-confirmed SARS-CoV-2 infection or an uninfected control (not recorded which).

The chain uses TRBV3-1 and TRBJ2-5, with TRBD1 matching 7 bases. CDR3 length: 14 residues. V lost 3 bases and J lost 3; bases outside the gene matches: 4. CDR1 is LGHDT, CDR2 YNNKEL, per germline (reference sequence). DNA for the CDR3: TGTGCCAGCAGCCAGGCCGGGACAGAAGAGACCCAGTACTTC. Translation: CASSQAGTEETQYF.

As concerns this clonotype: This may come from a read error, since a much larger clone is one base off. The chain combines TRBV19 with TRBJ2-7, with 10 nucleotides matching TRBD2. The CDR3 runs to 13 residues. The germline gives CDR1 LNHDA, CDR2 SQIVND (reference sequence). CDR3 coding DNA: TGTGCCGGTAGAAGCGGGAGGGCCTACGAGCAGTACTTC. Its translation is CAGRSGRAYEQYF.

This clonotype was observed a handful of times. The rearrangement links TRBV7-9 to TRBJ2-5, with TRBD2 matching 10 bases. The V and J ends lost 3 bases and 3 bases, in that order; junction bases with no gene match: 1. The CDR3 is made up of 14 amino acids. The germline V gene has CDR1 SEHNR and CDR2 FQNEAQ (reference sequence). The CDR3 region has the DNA TGTGCCAGCAGCTTCGGGACTAGCGAAGAGACCCAGTACTTC. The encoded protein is CASSFGTSEETQYF.

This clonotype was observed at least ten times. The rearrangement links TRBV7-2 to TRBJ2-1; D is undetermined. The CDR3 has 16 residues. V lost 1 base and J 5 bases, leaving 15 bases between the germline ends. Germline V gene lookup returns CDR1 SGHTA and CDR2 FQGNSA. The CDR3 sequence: CASSLDWYETHNEQFF. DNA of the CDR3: TGTGCCAGCAGCTTAGACTGGTACGAAACGCACAATGAGCAGTTCTTC.

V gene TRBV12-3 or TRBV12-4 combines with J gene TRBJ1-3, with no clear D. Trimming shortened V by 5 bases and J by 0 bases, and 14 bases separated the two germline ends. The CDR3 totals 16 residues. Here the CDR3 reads CASSPQVRRSGNTIYF. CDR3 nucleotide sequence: TGTGCCAGCAGTCCCCAGGTGAGACGCTCTGGAAACACCATATATTTT.

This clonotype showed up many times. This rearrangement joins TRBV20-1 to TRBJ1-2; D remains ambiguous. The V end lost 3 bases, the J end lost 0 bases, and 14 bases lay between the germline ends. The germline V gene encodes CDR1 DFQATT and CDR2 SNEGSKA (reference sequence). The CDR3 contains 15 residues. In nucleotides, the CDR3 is TGCAGTGCTAGCGAGTTGGACGCAGCTAACTATGGCTACACCTTC. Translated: CSASELDAANYGYTF.

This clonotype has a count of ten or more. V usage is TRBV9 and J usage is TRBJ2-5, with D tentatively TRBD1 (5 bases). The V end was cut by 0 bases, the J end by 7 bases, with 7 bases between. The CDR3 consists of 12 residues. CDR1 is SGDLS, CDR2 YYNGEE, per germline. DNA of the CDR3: TGTGCCAGCAGCGTAGATGGGGCGACCCAGTACTTC. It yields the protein CASSVDGATQYF. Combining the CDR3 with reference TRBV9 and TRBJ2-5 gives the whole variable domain DSGVTQTPKHLITATGQRVTLRCSPRSGDLSVYWYQQSLDQGLQFLIQYYNGEERAKGNILERFSAQQFPDLHSELNLSSLELGDSALYFCASSVDGATQYFGPGTRLLVL.

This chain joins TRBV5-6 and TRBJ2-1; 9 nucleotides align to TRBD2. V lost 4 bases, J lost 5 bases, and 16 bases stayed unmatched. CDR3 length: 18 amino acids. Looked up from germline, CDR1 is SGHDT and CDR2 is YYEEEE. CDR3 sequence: CASSPLGQAGGSNNEQFF. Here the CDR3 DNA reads TGTGCCAGCAGCCCCCTCGGGCAAGCGGGGGGCAGTAACAATGAGCAGTTCTTC.

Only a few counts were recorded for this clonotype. DNA of the CDR3: TGTGCCAGCGGCGGGGACAACCCCGGGGAGACCCAGTACTTC. It encodes CASGGDNPGETQYF. The chain couples TRBV6-1 to TRBJ2-5; TRBD1 or TRBD2 may be the D gene (6 bases each). The CDR3 consists of 14 residues. From germline, CDR1 is MNHNS and CDR2 SASEGT. V lost 8 bases and J lost 5, with 18 bases in between.

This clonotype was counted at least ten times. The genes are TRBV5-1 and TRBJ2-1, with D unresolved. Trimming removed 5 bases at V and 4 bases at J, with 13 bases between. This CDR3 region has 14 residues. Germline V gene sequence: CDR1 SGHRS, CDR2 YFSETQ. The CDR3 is CASSPGTGYNEQFF. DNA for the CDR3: TGCGCCAGCAGTCCAGGAACTGGTTACAATGAGCAGTTCTTC.

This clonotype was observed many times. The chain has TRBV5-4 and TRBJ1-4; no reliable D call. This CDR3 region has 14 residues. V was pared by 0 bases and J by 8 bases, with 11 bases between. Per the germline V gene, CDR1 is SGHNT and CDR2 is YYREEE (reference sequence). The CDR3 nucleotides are TGTGCCAGCAGCTTGGAGCAGGAAGAAGAAAAACTGTTTTTT. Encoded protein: CASSLEQEEEKLFF.

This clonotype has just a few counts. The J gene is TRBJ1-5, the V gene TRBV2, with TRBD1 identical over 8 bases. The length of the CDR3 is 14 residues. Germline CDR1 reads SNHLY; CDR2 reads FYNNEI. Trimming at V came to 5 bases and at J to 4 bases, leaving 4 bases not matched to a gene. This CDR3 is CASSYGTGNQPQHF. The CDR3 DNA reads TGTGCCAGCAGTTACGGGACAGGAAATCAGCCCCAGCATTTT.

The CDR3 sequence is CASSDGNSNQPQHF. The DNA for the CDR3 is TGTGCCAGCAGTGACGGGAATAGCAATCAGCCCCAGCATTTT. The genes are TRBV2 and TRBJ1-5; D is uncertain. Germline CDR1 is SNHLY and CDR2 is FYNNEI. This CDR3 is 14 amino acids long. V was clipped by 3 bases and J by 0 bases, with 6 bases between them.

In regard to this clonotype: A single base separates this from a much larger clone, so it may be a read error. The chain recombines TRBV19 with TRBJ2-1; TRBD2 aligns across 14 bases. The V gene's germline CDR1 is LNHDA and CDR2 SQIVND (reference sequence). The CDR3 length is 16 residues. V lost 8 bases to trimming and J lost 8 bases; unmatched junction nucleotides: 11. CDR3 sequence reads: CASCAGTSGSIYEQFF. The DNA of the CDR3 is TGTGCCAGTTGTGCCGGGACTAGCGGGAGTATCTATGAGCAGTTCTTC.

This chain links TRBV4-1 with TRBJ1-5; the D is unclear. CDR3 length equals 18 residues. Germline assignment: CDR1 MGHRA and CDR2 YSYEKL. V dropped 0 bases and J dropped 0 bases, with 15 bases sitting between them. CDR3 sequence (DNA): TGCGCCAGCAGCCAAGATTGGGGAGGACGGTATAGCAATCAGCCCCAGCATTTT. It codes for CASSQDWGGRYSNQPQHF.

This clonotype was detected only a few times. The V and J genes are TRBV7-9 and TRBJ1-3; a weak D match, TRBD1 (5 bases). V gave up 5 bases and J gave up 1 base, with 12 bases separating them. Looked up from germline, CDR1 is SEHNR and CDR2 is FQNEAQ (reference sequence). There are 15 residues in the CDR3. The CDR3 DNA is TGTGCCAGCAGCCCGAAGGGGACGTCTGGAAACACCATATATTTT. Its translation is CASSPKGTSGNTIYF. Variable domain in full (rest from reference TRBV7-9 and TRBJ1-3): DTGVSQNPRHKITKRGQNVTFRCDPISEHNRLYWYRQTLGQGPEFLTYFQNEAQLEKSRLLSDRFSAERPKGSFSTLEIQRTEQGDSAMYLCASSPKGTSGNTIYFGEGSWLTVV.

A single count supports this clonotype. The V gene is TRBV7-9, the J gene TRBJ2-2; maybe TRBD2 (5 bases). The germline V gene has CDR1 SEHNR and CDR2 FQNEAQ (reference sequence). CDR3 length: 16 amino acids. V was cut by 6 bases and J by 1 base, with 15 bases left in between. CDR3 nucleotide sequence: TGTGCCAGCAGAGACCAATGGGAGAAGAACACCGGGGAGCTGTTTTTT. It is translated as CASRDQWEKNTGELFF.

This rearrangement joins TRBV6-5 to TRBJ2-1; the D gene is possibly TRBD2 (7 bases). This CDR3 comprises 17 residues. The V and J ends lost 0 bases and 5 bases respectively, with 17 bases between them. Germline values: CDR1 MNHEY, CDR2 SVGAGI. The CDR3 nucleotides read TGTGCCAGCAGTTACTCCTTCTGGGGGGAGGGGGACAATGAGCAGTTCTTC. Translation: CASSYSFWGEGDNEQFF.